The 26 T cell receptor beta chains below all came from one sample that was sequenced in a study of T cell clonality in common variable immunodeficiency. TCRdb's copy holds only in-frame clones and misses some; the assay was immunoSEQ multiplex PCR. The sample shows roughly 34,000 clones, none of them appearing just once. Source material: peripheral blood mononuclear cells. These TCRs come from a person aged 18-70 years in good health.

This clone has ten or more counts. The CDR3 extends 3 residues past the end of the read, so its final part is completed from the germline J gene. V and J are TRBV13 and TRBJ2-2; D call uncertain. The CDR3 loop spans 15 amino acids. V was trimmed by 5 bases and J by 1 base, leaving 11 bases between them. The germline V gene encodes CDR1 PRHDT and CDR2 FYEKMQ (reference sequence). CDR3 DNA (partial): TGTGCCAGCAGCCCGTCGTTTAGGAACACCGGGGAG. Translation gives CASSPSFRNTGE. The full CDR3 is CASSPSFRNTGELFF.

In the case of this clone: The read gets to within 3 residues of the CDR3 end, and the germline J gene fills in the rest. The V call is TRBV19, the J call TRBJ2-7; 7 bases agree with TRBD1. The CDR3 sequence is 14 residues long. V lost 3 bases, J lost 3 bases, and 5 bases stayed unmatched. Per germline, CDR1 LNHDA and CDR2 SQIVND (reference sequence). The DNA read from the CDR3 is TGTGCCAGTAGTATTGGACAGGCGAGCTACGAG. Protein product: CASSIGQASYE. The entire CDR3 protein reads CASSIGQASYEQYF.

In this sample, this clone turned up many times. The CDR3 is cut off 3 residues early in the read; its end comes from the germline J gene. The chain recombines TRBV5-4 with TRBJ2-3; 10 nucleotides match TRBD1. CDR3 length equals 14 residues. From germline, CDR1 is SGHNT and CDR2 YYREEE (reference sequence). The junction had 6 bases not matched to a gene; V was cut back by 5 bases and J by 6 bases. CDR3 bases read: TGTGCCAGCAGTAGACAGGGGGCGAGGGATACG. Translated, it gives CASSRQGARDT. The complete CDR3 reads CASSRQGARDTQYF.

In this sample, this clone turned up many times. The DNA ends 3 residues before the CDR3 does, and the rest of the CDR3 is filled in from the germline J gene. This chain links TRBV7-2 with TRBJ1-5, with D unresolved. This CDR3 contains 15 residues. The V end was cut by 5 bases, the J end by 0 bases, with 11 bases between. Germline CDR1 and CDR2: SGHTA and FQGNSA. Incomplete CDR3 DNA: TGTGCCAGCAGCCCTGACACGTCTAGCAATCAGCCC. This gives the protein CASSPDTSSNQP. The CDR3, in full, reads CASSPDTSSNQPQHF. Full variable domain (remainder filled in from reference TRBV7-2 and TRBJ1-5): GAGVSQSPSNKVTEKGKDVELRCDPISGHTALYWYRQSLGQGLEFLIYFQGNSAPDKSGLPSDRFSAERTGGSVSTLTIQRTQQEDSAVYLCASSPDTSSNQPQHFGDGTRLSIL.

In this sample, this clone turned up many times. The read finishes 3 residues shy of the CDR3 end, and the germline J gene is used to complete it. This chain uses TRBV7-9 with TRBJ1-2; D not resolved. The V gene's germline CDR1 is SEHNR and CDR2 FQNEAQ (reference sequence). The CDR3 loop spans 13 amino acids. The DNA read from the CDR3 is TGTGCCAGCAGACAAACGGGGAAAGGGGGC. Translation gives CASRQTGKGG. The whole CDR3 sequence is CASRQTGKGGYTF.

This clone was counted many times. The read stops 3 residues short of the end of the CDR3; the missing end is completed from the germline J gene. The chain recombines TRBV11-2 with TRBJ1-1; no clear D. V lost 2 bases, J lost 0 bases, and 10 bases lay in between. The V gene's germline CDR1 is SGHAT and CDR2 FQNNGV. The CDR3 consists of 15 residues. The chain's CDR3 is CASSLSSVMNTEAFF. The covered CDR3 bases are TGTGCCAGCAGCTTATCTAGCGTCATGAACACTGAA.

The sample holds a few counts of this clone. One end of the junction is discordant with germline, which a read error may explain. The read comes to an end 3 residues before the CDR3 does, leaving the germline J gene to fill in the end. The rearrangement links TRBV7-2 to TRBJ1-5; TRBD1 matches 8 bases. The CDR3 sequence is 14 residues long. The germline V gene encodes CDR1 SGHTA and CDR2 FQGNSA. CDR3 DNA (partial): TGTGTCAGCAGCTTAGACAGGGGAGGTCAGCCC. Its protein product is CVSSLDRGGQP. The complete CDR3 reads CVSSLDRGGQPQHF.

This clone was counted many times. Sequencing ends 3 residues short of the CDR3 end; the germline J gene provides the rest. This rearrangement joins TRBV6-1 to TRBJ2-6; 7 bases line up with TRBD2. Germline V gives CDR1 MNHNS, CDR2 SASEGT. The CDR3 is 16 residues long. With V trimmed by 4 bases and J by 3 bases, 6 bases remained unmatched. The CDR3 here is CASSALGGVGANVLTF. CDR3 DNA (partial): TGTGCCAGCAGTGCCCTTGGGGGGGTTGGGGCCAACGTC.

Ten or more counts support this clone. Read sequence stops 3 residues before the CDR3 end, and the germline J gene provides the missing end. J is TRBJ2-2 and V is TRBV19, with 10 positions matching TRBD2. From germline, CDR1 is LNHDA and CDR2 SQIVND (reference sequence). After removal of 2 bases from V and 1 base from J, the junction contained 4 bases not matched to a gene. This CDR3 is built from 17 residues. The CDR3 bases that were read are TGTGCCAGTAGTATATTCGGACTAGCGGAGAACACCGGGGAG. It translates to CASSIFGLAENTGE. The entire CDR3 reads CASSIFGLAENTGELFF.

The table lists this clone with many counts. With the read ending 3 residues before the CDR3 end, the germline J gene is used to fill in that end. V is TRBV19 and J is TRBJ2-2; 9 positions match TRBD2. The CDR3 has 17 amino acids. Germline trimming cut 7 bases from V and 2 bases from J; bases unmatched to any gene: 11. CDR1 and CDR2 (germline): LNHDA, SQIVND (reference sequence). CDR3 protein: CASTPLAGWGNTGELFF. The CDR3 DNA, read in part, is TGTGCCAGTACTCCCCTAGCGGGATGGGGTAACACCGGGGAG.

This clone was detected ten times or more. Read data end 3 residues before the CDR3 end; the end is taken from the germline J gene. This chain uses TRBV5-1 with TRBJ2-1, with 13 positions matching TRBD2. CDR3 size: 17 residues. V lost 4 bases, J lost 6 bases, and 10 bases stayed unmatched. CDR1 and CDR2 (germline): SGHRS, YFSETQ. CDR3 sequence: CASSTEGTSGGGNEQFF. Incomplete CDR3 DNA: TGCGCCAGCAGCACGGAGGGTACTAGCGGGGGGGGCAATGAG.

This clone came up many times. The CDR3 end lies 3 residues beyond the end of the read and is filled in from the germline J gene. V usage is TRBV7-2 and J usage is TRBJ2-5; D is undetermined. V was shortened by 3 bases and J by 6 bases, with 17 bases between the two germline ends. The CDR3 has 15 amino acids. Germline CDR1 SGHTA, CDR2 FQGNSA. CDR3 protein: CASSLSTAAHQTQYF. The covered CDR3 bases are TGTGCCAGCAGCTTGTCTACCGCGGCTCACCAGACC.

This clone was picked up many times. The read halts 3 residues ahead of the CDR3 end, with the missing end drawn from the germline J gene. The chain has TRBV5-4 and TRBJ1-5, with D perhaps matching TRBD1 (6 bases). Germline CDR1 SGHNT, CDR2 YYREEE (reference sequence). The CDR3 sequence is 15 residues long. Deletions cut 4 bases from V and 3 bases from J, with 14 bases between. This CDR3 is CASSVQGRDNQPQHF. Partial CDR3 DNA: TGTGCCAGCAGCGTCCAGGGGCGCGACAATCAGCCC. The full variable domain, with the rest looked up from reference TRBV5-4 and TRBJ1-5, is ETGVTQSPTHLIKTRGQQVTLRCSSQSGHNTVSWYQQALGQGPQFIFQYYREEENGRGNFPPRFSGLQFPNYSSELNVNALELDDSALYLCASSVQGRDNQPQHFGDGTRLSIL.

This clone has a count of ten or more. Read sequence stops 3 residues before the CDR3 end, and the germline J gene provides the missing end. J is TRBJ2-7 and V is TRBV5-4; 10 positions agree with TRBD1. Germline CDR1 reads SGHNT; CDR2 reads YYREEE (reference sequence). The CDR3 loop spans 15 amino acids. The V segment lost 3 bases and the J segment 5 bases; nucleotides outside the gene matches: 8. CDR3 loop: CASSSPGQGMDEQYF. Partial CDR3 DNA: TGTGCCAGCAGCTCCCCGGGACAGGGGATGGACGAG.

In its sample, this clone was seen many times. The read finishes 3 residues shy of the CDR3 end, and the germline J gene is used to complete it. V is TRBV7-6 and J is TRBJ1-2; 10 nucleotides line up with TRBD1. The J segment lost 6 bases and the V segment lost 5 bases, leaving 12 bases of the junction unmatched. This CDR3 comprises 16 residues. Germline V lookup: CDR1 SGHVS, CDR2 FNYEAQ. CDR3 loop: CASSATAGQGLDGYTF. The CDR3 DNA, read in part, is TGTGCCAGCAGCGCTACCGCGGGACAGGGGCTCGATGGC.

This clone was seen many times. The observed sequence ends 3 residues before the CDR3 terminus, with the missing tail filled in from the germline J gene. The J gene is TRBJ1-6, the V gene TRBV20-1; 10 bases line up with TRBD1. This CDR3 is 15 amino acids long. J gave up 7 bases and V 6 bases, and 9 bases lay outside the gene matches. Germline V CDR1 and CDR2: DFQATT, SNEGSKA (reference sequence). The CDR3 sequence: CSAPDRGHGNSPLHF. CDR3 DNA, as far as it was read: TGCAGTGCCCCCGACAGGGGGCATGGGAATTCACCC.

This clone has at least ten counts. The read ends 3 residues shy of where the CDR3 ends; the end is completed using the germline J gene. V usage is TRBV5-6 and J usage is TRBJ2-7, with 9 bases lining up with TRBD1. The CDR3 extends over 13 amino acids. Trimming removed 3 bases from V and 3 bases from J; junction bases left unmatched: 1. From germline, CDR1 is SGHDT and CDR2 YYEEEE. The DNA read from the CDR3 is TGTGCCAGCAGCTCGGGACAGGGCTACGAG. Translation gives CASSSGQGYE. The whole CDR3 protein is CASSSGQGYEQYF.

This clone was picked up many times. The read gets to within 3 residues of the CDR3 end, and the germline J gene fills in the rest. This chain connects TRBV5-1 to TRBJ2-3; possibly TRBD2 for D (6 bases). The CDR3 is made up of 14 amino acids. V was clipped by 4 bases and J by 2 bases, with 11 bases between them. CDR1 is SGHRS and CDR2 is YFSETQ in the germline V gene. CDR3 DNA, as far as it was read: TGCGCCAGCAGCCCGCGGGGCTACACAGATACG. Translating it yields CASSPRGYTDT. The full CDR3 protein reads CASSPRGYTDTQYF.

This clone appeared many times. The read ends 3 residues early relative to the CDR3; the germline J gene fills the gap. The V call is TRBV19, the J call TRBJ2-1; TRBD1 is a possible D gene (5 bases). Germline loops: CDR1 LNHDA, CDR2 SQIVND (reference sequence). This CDR3 has 17 amino acids. With 6 bases removed from V and 1 base from J, the gap between germline ends came to 19 bases. This CDR3 is CASSPPRGLRSYNEQFF. CDR3 DNA, as far as it was read: TGTGCCAGTAGCCCGCCAAGGGGCCTAAGGTCCTACAATGAG.

This clone was recorded at least ten times. The read finishes 3 residues shy of the CDR3 end, and the germline J gene is used to complete it. V is TRBV2 and J is TRBJ2-7; D is ambiguous. The V gene lost 6 bases and the J gene lost 3 bases, with 9 bases spanning the gap. This CDR3 contains 12 residues. The germline CDR1 and CDR2 sequences are SNHLY and FYNNEI. Incomplete CDR3 DNA: TGTGCCAGCAGGGAGACACTCTACGAG. Encoded protein: CASRETLYE. The entire CDR3 protein reads CASRETLYEQYF.

This clone showed up many times. Read coverage stops 3 residues before the CDR3 terminus; the germline J gene supplies the remainder. The rearrangement joins TRBV5-1 to TRBJ2-4; 8 bases agree with TRBD1. This CDR3 is built from 12 residues. The V gene's germline CDR1 is SGHRS and CDR2 YFSETQ. CDR3 bases read: TGCGCCAGCAGCCTTAGACAGGGGTCT. This encodes CASSLRQGS. The full CDR3 sequence reads CASSLRQGSQYF.

This clone was observed at least ten times. The CDR3 end lies 3 residues beyond the end of the read and is filled in from the germline J gene. V is TRBV19 and J is TRBJ2-3, with D tentatively TRBD2 (6 bases). CDR3 length equals 16 residues. Trimming took off 4 bases at V and 2 bases at J, with 16 bases between the two ends. CDR1 and CDR2 from the germline V gene are LNHDA and SQIVND (reference sequence). The CDR3 loop is CASSKISSGYTDTQYF. The covered CDR3 bases are TGTGCCAGTAGTAAGATCAGTAGCGGCTACACAGATACG.

This clone has a count of ten or more. The CDR3 extends 3 residues past the end of the read, so its final part is completed from the germline J gene. The J gene is TRBJ1-6, the V gene TRBV19; D unclear. The CDR3 is 15 amino acids. The V gene lost 5 bases and the J gene lost 7 bases, with 15 bases spanning the gap. Germline V gene data show CDR1 as LNHDA and CDR2 as SQIVND (reference sequence). CDR3 residues: CASSLGPTGNSPLHF. Incomplete CDR3 DNA: TGTGCCAGTAGTCTCGGGCCCACGGGGAATTCACCC.

This clone was counted many times. The read comes to an end 3 residues before the CDR3 does, leaving the germline J gene to fill in the end. The V gene is TRBV12-5, the J gene TRBJ2-5; D gene unclear. V gave up 4 bases and J gave up 2 bases, with 2 bases separating them. This CDR3 contains 11 residues. Germline values: CDR1 LGHNT, CDR2 FRNRAP. Partial CDR3 DNA: TGTGCTAGTGGTTCGCAAGAGACC. Protein sequence: CASGSQET. The whole CDR3 protein is CASGSQETQYF.

This clone was detected ten times or more. The read gets to within 3 residues of the CDR3 end, and the germline J gene fills in the rest. The V and J genes are TRBV2 and TRBJ2-5, with 7 positions matching TRBD1. The CDR3 has 15 amino acids. Trimming took 4 bases from V and 0 from J; bases not matched to a gene: 5. CDR1 SNHLY and CDR2 FYNNEI come from the germline V gene. CDR3 DNA (partial): TGTGCCAGCAGTGGTGGACAGGACAACCAAGAGACC. This translates into CASSGGQDNQET. The complete CDR3 protein is CASSGGQDNQETQYF.

This clone was found many times. The read halts 3 residues ahead of the CDR3 end, with the missing end drawn from the germline J gene. This chain joins TRBV19 and TRBJ1-6; 10 bases fit TRBD1. Germline-derived CDR1 and CDR2 are LNHDA and SQIVND (reference sequence). There are 15 residues in the CDR3. J was trimmed by 8 bases and V by 6 bases; bases with no gene match: 7. CDR3 DNA, as far as it was read: TGTGCCAGTAGAGACAGGGGGCCGAATTATTCACCC. Protein: CASRDRGPNYSP. The full-length CDR3 reads as CASRDRGPNYSPLHF.